This T cell receptor (beta chain) was identified during a study of T cell repertoires in cytomegalovirus infection. Via MiXCR, TCRdb re-called the reads, giving one row per CDR3 protein. This table holds about 160,000 distinct CDR3 sequences, roughly 18% found once. Of note for this clonotype: At one of its ends the junction is not consistent with the germline gene, which may arise from a read error.

The CDR3 sequence is 13 residues long. Germline-derived CDR1 and CDR2 are MNHGY and SAAAGT. The sequence was collected from a human donor in good health (CMV status not recorded). Some clones in this sample may be carry-over from other donors' samples. The J gene is TRBJ1-2, the V gene TRBV6-8; weak D call: TRBD1 (6 bases). Sample: CD8+ T cells from PBMCs. The CDR3 DNA reads TGCGCCAGCGGAACTGGACAGAACTATGGCTACACCTTC. Its protein is CASGTGQNYGYTF.